This T cell receptor (beta chain) emerged from a study of T-cell reconstitution after alpha-beta-depleted transplantation in children. This clonotype was detected many times. Its antigen is unknown. Trimming stripped 7 bases from V and 5 bases from J, with 12 bases between. The CDR3 has 13 amino acids. This sample's TCRbeta library carried unique molecular identifier barcodes. TCRdb reanalysed the PCR reads using MiXCR and keeps one entry per CDR3 protein. The sample has around 180,000 distinct CDR3 sequences, roughly 11% seen once. Notes on the study in general: T-cell counts and diversity were attributed mostly to newly produced T cells one year after transplant. At day 60, the high TCRbeta diversity found in some patients originated from recipient T cells and thymic progenitors that had survived. About two months after transplant, alpha-beta T cells reportedly came from several hundred expanded graft clones.

The sequenced sample was PBMCs, obtained before TCRalphabeta/CD19-depleted stem cell transplant. This sequence was found in a boy aged 2-9 years with acute myeloid leukemia, due to receive a stem cell transplant. This rearrangement joins TRBV12-3 or TRBV12-4 to TRBJ2-1; D assignment may be TRBD1 or TRBD2 (5 bases each). The CDR3 loop reads CASNMGTDNEQFF. CDR3 bases: TGTGCCAGCAACATGGGGACCGACAATGAGCAGTTCTTC.